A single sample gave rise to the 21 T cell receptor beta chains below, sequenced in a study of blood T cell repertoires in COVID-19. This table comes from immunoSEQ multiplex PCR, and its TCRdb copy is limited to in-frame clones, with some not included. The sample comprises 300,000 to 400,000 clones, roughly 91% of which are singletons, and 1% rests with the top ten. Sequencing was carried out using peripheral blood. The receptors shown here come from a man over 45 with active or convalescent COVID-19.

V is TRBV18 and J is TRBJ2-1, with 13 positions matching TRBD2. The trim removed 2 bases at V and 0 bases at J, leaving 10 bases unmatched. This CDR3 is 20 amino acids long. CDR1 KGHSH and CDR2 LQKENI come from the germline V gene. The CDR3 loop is CASSPYGTLAGGSSYNEQFF. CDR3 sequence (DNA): TGTGCCAGCTCACCATACGGGACACTAGCGGGAGGGAGCTCCTACAATGAGCAGTTCTTC.

The DNA for the CDR3 is TGTGCCAGTTCAGAACAGGGGTCCAACGGGGGCTATGGCTACACCTTC. This encodes CASSEQGSNGGYGYTF. V usage is TRBV19 and J usage is TRBJ1-2; 7 bases align to TRBD1. Trimming cost V 8 bases and J 4 bases; bases outside gene matches: 16. The germline V gene has CDR1 LNHDA and CDR2 SQIVND (reference sequence). CDR3 length equals 16 residues.

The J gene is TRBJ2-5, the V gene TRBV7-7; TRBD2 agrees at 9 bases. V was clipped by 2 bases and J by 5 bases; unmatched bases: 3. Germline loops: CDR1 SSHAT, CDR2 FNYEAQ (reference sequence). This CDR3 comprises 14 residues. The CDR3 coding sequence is TGTGCCAGCAGCTTAATGGGGACTAGCGAGACCCAGTACTTC. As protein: CASSLMGTSETQYF.

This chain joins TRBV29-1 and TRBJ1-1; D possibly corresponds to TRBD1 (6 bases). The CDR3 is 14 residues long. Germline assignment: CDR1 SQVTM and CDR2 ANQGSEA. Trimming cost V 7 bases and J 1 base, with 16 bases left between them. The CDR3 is CSDLQGSGNTEAFF. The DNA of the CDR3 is TGCAGCGACCTACAGGGCTCGGGGAACACTGAAGCTTTCTTT.

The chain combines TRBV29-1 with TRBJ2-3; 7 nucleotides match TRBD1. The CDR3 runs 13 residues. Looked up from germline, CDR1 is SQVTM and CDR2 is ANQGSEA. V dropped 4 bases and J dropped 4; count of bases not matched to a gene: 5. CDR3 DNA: TGCAGCGTTGCGCCAGGGGGTCCAGATACGCAGTATTTT. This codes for CSVAPGGPDTQYF.

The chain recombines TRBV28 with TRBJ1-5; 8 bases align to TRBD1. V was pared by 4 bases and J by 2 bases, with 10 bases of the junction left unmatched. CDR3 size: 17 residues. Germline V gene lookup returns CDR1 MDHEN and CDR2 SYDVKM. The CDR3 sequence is CASSSLIRGQGNQPQHF. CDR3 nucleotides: TGTGCCAGCAGTTCCCTGATCAGGGGGCAAGGCAATCAGCCCCAGCATTTT. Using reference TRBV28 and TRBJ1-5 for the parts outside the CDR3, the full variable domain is DVKVTQSSRYLVKRTGEKVFLECVQDMDHENMFWYRQDPGLGLRLIYFSYDVKMKEKGDIPEGYSVSREKKERFSLILESASTNQTSMYLCASSSLIRGQGNQPQHFGDGTRLSIL.

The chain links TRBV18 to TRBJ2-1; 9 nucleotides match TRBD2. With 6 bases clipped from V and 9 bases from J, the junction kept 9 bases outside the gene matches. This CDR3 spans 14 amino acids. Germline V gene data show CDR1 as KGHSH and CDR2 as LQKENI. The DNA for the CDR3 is TGTGCCAGCTCGAGGGTAGCTAGCGGGGCTGAGCAGTTCTTC. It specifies CASSRVASGAEQFF. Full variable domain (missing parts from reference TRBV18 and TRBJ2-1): NAGVMQNPRHLVRRRGQEARLRCSPMKGHSHVYWYRQLPEEGLKFMVYLQKENIIDESGMPKERFSAEFPKEGPSILRIQQVVRGDSAAYFCASSRVASGAEQFFGPGTRLTVL.

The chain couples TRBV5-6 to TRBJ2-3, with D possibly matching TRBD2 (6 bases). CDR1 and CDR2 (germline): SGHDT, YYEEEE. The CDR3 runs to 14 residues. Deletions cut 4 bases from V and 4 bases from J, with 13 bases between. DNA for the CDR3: TGTGCCAGCAGCCAAACCCGGGGGTCAGATACGCAGTATTTT. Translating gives CASSQTRGSDTQYF.

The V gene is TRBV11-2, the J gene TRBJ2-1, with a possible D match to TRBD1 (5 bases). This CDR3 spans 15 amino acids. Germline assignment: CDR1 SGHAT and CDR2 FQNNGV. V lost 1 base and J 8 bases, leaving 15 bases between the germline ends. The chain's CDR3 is CASSLGGREYDEQFF. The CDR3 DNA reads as TGTGCCAGCAGCTTAGGAGGCAGGGAATACGATGAGCAGTTCTTC.

CDR3: CASSQGPGNTIYF. The CDR3 DNA sequence: TGTGCCAGCAGCCAGGGCCCAGGAAACACCATATATTTT. The chain couples TRBV7-3 to TRBJ1-3, with D possibly matching TRBD1 (5 bases). The germline V and J ends were trimmed by 5 bases and 4 bases, with 9 bases remaining between them. Germline V lookup: CDR1 SGHTA, CDR2 FQGTGA. The CDR3 sequence is 13 residues long.

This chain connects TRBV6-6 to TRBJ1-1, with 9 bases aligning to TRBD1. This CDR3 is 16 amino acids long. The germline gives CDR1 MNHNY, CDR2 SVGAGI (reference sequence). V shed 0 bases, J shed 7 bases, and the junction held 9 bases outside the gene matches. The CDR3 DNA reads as TGTGCCAGCAGTTACTCGACCGGACAGGGGCTTGGTGAAGCTTTCTTT. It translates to CASSYSTGQGLGEAFF.

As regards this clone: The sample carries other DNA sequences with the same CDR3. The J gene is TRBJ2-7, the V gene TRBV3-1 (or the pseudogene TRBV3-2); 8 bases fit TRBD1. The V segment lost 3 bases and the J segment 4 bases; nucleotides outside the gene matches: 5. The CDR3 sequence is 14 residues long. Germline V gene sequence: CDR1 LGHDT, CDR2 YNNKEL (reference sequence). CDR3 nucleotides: TGTGCCAGCAGCCAGGGGACAGGAGGTTACGAGCAGTACTTC. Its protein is CASSQGTGGYEQYF.

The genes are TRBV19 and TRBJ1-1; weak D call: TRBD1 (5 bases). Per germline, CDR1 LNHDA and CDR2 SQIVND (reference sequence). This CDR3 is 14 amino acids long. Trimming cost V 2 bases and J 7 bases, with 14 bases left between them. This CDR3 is CASSITGQGVEAFF. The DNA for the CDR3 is TGTGCCAGTAGTATAACTGGACAAGGGGTTGAAGCTTTCTTT.

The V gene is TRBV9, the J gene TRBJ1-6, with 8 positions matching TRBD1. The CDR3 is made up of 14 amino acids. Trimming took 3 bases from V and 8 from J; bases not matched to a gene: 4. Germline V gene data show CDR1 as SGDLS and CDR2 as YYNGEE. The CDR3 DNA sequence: TGTGCCAGCAGCGAACAGGGGGGTCATTCACCCCTCCACTTT. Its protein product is CASSEQGGHSPLHF. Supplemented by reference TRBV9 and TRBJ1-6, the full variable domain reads DSGVTQTPKHLITATGQRVTLRCSPRSGDLSVYWYQQSLDQGLQFLIQYYNGEERAKGNILERFSAQQFPDLHSELNLSSLELGDSALYFCASSEQGGHSPLHFGNGTRLTVT.

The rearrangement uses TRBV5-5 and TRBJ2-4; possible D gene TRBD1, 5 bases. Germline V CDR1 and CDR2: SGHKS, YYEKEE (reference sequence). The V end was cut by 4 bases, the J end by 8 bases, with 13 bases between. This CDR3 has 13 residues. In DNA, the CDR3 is TGTGCCAGCAGCCCTGACAGTGGACACATTCAGTACTTC. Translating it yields CASSPDSGHIQYF.

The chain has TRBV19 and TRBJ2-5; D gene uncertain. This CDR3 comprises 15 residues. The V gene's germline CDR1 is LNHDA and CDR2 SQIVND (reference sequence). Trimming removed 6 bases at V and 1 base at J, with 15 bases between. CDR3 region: CASRSSEWLQETQYF. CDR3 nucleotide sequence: TGTGCCAGTAGAAGCTCGGAGTGGCTCCAAGAGACCCAGTACTTC. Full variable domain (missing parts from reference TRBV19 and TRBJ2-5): DGGITQSPKYLFRKEGQNVTLSCEQNLNHDAMYWYRQDPGQGLRLIYYSQIVNDFQKGDIAEGYSVSREKKESFPLTVTSAQKNPTAFYLCASRSSEWLQETQYFGPGTRLLVL.

The CDR3 DNA reads TGTGCCAGCAGCTCAACCGGGGGAAGAGGCTTGGCTTTCTTT. It specifies CASSSTGGRGLAFF. The chain joins TRBV7-3 to TRBJ1-1; weak D call: TRBD1 (5 bases). Trimming cost V 4 bases and J 11 bases, with 20 bases left between them. From germline, CDR1 is SGHTA and CDR2 FQGTGA. The CDR3 is 14 residues long.

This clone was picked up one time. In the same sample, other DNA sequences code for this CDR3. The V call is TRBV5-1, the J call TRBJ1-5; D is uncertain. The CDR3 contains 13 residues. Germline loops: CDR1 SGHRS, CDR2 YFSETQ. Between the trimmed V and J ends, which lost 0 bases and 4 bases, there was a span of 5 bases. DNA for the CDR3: TGCGCCAGCAGCTTGGACGGGAATCAGCCCCAGCATTTT. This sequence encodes CASSLDGNQPQHF.

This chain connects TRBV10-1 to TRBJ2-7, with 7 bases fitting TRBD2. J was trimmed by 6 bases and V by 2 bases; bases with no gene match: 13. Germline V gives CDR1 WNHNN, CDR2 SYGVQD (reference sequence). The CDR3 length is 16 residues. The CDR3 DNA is TGCGCCAGCAGTGAGATCCAGCCGGGAGGTCTGGGCGAGCAGTACTTC. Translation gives CASSEIQPGGLGEQYF.

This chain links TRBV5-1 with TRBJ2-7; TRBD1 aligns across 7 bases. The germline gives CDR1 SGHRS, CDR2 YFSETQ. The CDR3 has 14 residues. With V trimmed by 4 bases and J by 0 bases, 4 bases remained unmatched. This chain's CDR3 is CASSPRDSSYEQYF. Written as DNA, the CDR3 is TGCGCCAGCAGCCCCCGGGACAGCTCCTACGAGCAGTACTTC.

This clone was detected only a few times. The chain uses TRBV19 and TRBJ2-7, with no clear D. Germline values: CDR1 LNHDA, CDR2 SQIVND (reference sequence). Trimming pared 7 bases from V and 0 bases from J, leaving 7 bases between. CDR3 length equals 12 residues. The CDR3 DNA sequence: TGTGCCAGTATGGGCAGCTCCTACGAGCAGTACTTC. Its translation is CASMGSSYEQYF.